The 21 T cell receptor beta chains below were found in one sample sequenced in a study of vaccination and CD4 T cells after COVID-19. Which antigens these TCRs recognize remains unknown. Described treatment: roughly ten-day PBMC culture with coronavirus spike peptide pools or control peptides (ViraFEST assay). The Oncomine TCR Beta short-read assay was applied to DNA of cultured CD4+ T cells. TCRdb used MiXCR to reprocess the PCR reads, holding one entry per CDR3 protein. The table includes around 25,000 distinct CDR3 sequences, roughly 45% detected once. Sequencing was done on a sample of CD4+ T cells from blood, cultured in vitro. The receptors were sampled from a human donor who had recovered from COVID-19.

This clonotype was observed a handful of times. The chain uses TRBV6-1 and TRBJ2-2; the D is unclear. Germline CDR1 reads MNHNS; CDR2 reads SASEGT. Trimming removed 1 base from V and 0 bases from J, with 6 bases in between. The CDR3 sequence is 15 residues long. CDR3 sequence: CASSEGHTNTGELFF. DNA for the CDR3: TGTGCCAGCAGTGAAGGACACACGAACACCGGGGAGCTGTTTTTT.

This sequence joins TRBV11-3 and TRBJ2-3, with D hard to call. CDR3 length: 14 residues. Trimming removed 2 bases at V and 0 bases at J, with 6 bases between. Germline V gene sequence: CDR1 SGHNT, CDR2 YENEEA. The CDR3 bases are TGTGCCAGCAGCTTATTCCAGAGCACAGATACGCAGTATTTT. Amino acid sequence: CASSLFQSTDTQYF.

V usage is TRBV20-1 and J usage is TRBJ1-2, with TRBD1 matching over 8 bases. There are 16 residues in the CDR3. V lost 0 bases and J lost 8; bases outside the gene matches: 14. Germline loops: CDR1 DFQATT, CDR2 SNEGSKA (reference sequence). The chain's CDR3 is CSARDSQGAPGWGYTF. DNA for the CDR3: TGCAGTGCTAGAGATTCGCAGGGGGCTCCGGGGTGGGGCTACACCTTC.

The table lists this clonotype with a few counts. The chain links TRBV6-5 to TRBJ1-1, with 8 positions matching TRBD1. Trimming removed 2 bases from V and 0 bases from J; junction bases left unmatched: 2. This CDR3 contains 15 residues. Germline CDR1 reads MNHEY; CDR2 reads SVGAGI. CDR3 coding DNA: TGTGCCAGCAGTTACGGGGACAGGCTGAACACTGAAGCTTTCTTT. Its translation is CASSYGDRLNTEAFF.

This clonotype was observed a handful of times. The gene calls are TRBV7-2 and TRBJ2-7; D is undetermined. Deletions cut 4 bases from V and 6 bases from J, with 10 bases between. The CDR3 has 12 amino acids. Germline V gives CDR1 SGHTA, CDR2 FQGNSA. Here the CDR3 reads CASSSYNAEQYF. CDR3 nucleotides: TGTGCCAGCAGCTCTTATAACGCCGAGCAGTACTTC.

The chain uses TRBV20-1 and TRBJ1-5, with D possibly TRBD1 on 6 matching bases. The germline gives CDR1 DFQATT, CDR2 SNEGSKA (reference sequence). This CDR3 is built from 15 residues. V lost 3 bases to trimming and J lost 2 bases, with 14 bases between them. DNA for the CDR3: TGCAGTGCTAGTCCCTCGACAGGTGGCAATCAGCCCCAGCATTTT. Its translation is CSASPSTGGNQPQHF.

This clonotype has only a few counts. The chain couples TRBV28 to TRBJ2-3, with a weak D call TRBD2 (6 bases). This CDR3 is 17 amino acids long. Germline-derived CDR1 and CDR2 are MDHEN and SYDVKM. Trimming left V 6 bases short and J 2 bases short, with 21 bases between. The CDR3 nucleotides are TGTGCCAGCAGGCAACGCGGGACGGCCGGTGACACAGATACGCAGTATTTT. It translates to CASRQRGTAGDTDTQYF.

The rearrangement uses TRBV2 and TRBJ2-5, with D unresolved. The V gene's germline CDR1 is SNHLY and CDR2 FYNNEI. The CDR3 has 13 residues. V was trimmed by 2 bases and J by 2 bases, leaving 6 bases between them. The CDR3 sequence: CASSEHPQETQYF. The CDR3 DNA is TGTGCCAGCAGTGAACACCCACAAGAGACCCAGTACTTC.

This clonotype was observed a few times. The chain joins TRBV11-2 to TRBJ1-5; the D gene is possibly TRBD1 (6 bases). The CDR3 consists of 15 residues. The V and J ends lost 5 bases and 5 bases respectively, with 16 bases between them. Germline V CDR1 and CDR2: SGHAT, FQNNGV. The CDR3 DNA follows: TGTGCCAGCAGCGCGGGGGGGGCCGGGGATCAGCCCCAGCATTTT. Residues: CASSAGGAGDQPQHF.

CDR3 residues: CASSLYGRGYQPQHF. The CDR3 region has the DNA TGTGCCAGCAGTTTATACGGCCGGGGGTATCAGCCCCAGCATTTT. This chain joins TRBV28 and TRBJ1-5; D possibly corresponds to TRBD1 (5 bases). Germline values: CDR1 MDHEN, CDR2 SYDVKM. This CDR3 region has 15 residues. Between the trimmed V and J ends, which lost 1 base and 5 bases, there was a span of 12 bases.

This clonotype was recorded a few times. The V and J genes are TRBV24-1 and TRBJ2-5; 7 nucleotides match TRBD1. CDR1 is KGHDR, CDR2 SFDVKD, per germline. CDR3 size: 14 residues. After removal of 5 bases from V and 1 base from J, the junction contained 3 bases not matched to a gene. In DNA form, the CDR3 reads TGTGCCACCAGTGGGGGACAGCCCCAAGAGACCCAGTACTTC. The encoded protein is CATSGGQPQETQYF.

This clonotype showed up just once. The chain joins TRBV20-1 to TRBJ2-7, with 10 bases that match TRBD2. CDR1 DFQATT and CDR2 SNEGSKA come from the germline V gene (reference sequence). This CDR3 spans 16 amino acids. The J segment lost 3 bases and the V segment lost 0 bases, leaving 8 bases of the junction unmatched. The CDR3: CSARDLSGRALYEQYF. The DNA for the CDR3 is TGCAGTGCTAGAGATTTAAGCGGGAGGGCCCTCTACGAGCAGTACTTC.

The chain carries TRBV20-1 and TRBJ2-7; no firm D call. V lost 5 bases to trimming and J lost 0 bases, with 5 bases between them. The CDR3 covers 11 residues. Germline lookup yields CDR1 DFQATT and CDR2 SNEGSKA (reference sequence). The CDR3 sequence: CSALSSYEQYF. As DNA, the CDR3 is TGCAGTGCTCTAAGCTCCTACGAGCAGTACTTC.

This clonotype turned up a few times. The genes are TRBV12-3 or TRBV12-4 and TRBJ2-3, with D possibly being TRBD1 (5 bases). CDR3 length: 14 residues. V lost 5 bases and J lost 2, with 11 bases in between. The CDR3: CASSPDKLTDTQYF. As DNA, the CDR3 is TGTGCCAGCAGTCCGGACAAACTCACAGATACGCAGTATTTT.

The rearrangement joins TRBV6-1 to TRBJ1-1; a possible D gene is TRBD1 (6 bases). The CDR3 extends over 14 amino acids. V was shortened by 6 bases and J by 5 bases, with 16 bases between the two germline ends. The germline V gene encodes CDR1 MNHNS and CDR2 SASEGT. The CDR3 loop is CASSTRQRGTEAFF. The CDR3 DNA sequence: TGTGCCAGCAGCACTCGACAGAGGGGGACTGAAGCTTTCTTT.

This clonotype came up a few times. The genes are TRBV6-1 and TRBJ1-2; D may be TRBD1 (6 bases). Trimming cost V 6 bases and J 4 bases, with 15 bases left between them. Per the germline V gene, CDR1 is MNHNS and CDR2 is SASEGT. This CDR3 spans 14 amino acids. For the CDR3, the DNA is TGTGCCAGCAGCCACAGGGATTCTAGCTATGGCTACACCTTC. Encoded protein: CASSHRDSSYGYTF.

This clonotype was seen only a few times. The DNA for the CDR3 is TGCAGTGCTCAGCGACTAGCGGGAGTGGAGCAGTTCTTC. This codes for CSAQRLAGVEQFF. The V call is TRBV20-1, the J call TRBJ2-1, with 12 bases identical to TRBD2. This CDR3 contains 13 residues. Germline V gives CDR1 DFQATT, CDR2 SNEGSKA (reference sequence). V gave up 5 bases and J gave up 10 bases; unmatched junction bases: 6.

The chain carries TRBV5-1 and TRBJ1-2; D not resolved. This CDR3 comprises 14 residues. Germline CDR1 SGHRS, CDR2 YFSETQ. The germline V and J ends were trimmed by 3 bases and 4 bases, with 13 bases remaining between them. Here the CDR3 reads CASSSVGGFYGYTF. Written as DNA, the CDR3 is TGCGCCAGCAGCTCAGTTGGCGGATTCTATGGCTACACCTTC.

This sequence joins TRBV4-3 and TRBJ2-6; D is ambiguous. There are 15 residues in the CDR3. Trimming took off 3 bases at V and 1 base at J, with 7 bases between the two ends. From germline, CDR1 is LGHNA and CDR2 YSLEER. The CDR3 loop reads CASSQSLSGANVLTF. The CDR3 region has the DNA TGCGCCAGCAGCCAGAGCCTATCTGGGGCCAACGTCCTGACTTTC.

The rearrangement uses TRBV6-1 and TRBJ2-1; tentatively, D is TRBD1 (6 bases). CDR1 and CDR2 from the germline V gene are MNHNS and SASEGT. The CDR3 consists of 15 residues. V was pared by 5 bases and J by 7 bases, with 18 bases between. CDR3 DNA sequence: TGTGCCAGCAGTACTGGGGGCCCCAGGACTAATGAGCAGTTCTTC. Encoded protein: CASSTGGPRTNEQFF.

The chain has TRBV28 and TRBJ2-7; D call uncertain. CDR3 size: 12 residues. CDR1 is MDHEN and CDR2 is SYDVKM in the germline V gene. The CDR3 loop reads CGACAVSYEQYF. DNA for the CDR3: TGTGGGGCCTGTGCGGTTTCCTACGAGCAGTACTTC.